A single sample is the source of the 25 T cell receptor beta chains below, sequenced in a study of cytomegalovirus exposure and HLA in healthy donors. Here immunoSEQ multiplex PCR was the method, and the copy in TCRdb shows in-frame clones only, minus some. The sample includes 150,000 or so clones, approximately 86% seen only once; the top ten take approximately 20%. The sequenced sample consisted of PBMCs. These receptors all come from a young man in good health and CMV-seropositive.

J is TRBJ1-1 and V is TRBV5-6, with D uncertain. V was pared by 2 bases and J by 4 bases, with 6 bases between. The CDR3 sequence is 12 residues long. CDR1 SGHDT and CDR2 YYEEEE come from the germline V gene. The CDR3 nucleotides read TGTGCCAGCAGCTTATCGGGCACTGAAGCTTTCTTT. Translation: CASSLSGTEAFF.

DNA for the CDR3: TGTGCCAGCCTTCGGGGTAGCGCCAATTACAATGAGCAGTTCTTC. This encodes CASLRGSANYNEQFF. The rearrangement links TRBV18 to TRBJ2-1, with TRBD2 as a possible D gene (5 bases). Germline V lookup: CDR1 KGHSH, CDR2 LQKENI. V lost 8 bases and J 4 bases, leaving 18 bases between the germline ends. The CDR3 spans 15 residues.

The rearrangement uses TRBV7-3 and TRBJ2-7; 8 bases align to TRBD1. The CDR3 spans 16 residues. Germline CDR1 and CDR2: SGHTA and FQGTGA. Losses at the gene ends were 6 bases for V and 6 bases for J; bases not matched to a gene: 16. The CDR3 DNA is TGTGCCAGCAGACCAGGACAGGGCTCTCCCCCTGGCGAGCAGTACTTC. Translated, it gives CASRPGQGSPPGEQYF.

The chain uses TRBV19 and TRBJ2-3; unclear D gene. V lost 5 bases and J 2 bases, leaving 11 bases between the germline ends. CDR1 and CDR2 (germline): LNHDA, SQIVND (reference sequence). The CDR3 is made up of 14 amino acids. The CDR3 DNA is TGTGCCAGTAGTTTTACAGCTTCCACAGATACGCAGTATTTT. Its translation is CASSFTASTDTQYF.

For the CDR3, the DNA is TGTGCCAGTAGTATCAAGGGGACAGGGAGCAGCAATCAGCCCCAGCATTTT. Protein: CASSIKGTGSSNQPQHF. This sequence joins TRBV19 and TRBJ1-5; 9 bases align to TRBD1. This CDR3 has 17 amino acids. The germline CDR1 and CDR2 sequences are LNHDA and SQIVND (reference sequence). V dropped 3 bases and J dropped 1; count of bases not matched to a gene: 7.

The J gene is TRBJ1-5, the V gene TRBV2, with TRBD1 as a possible D gene (5 bases). In germline, CDR1 is SNHLY, CDR2 FYNNEI. This CDR3 has 14 residues. Trimming removed 7 bases at V and 0 bases at J, with 10 bases between. CDR3 sequence reads: CASKGVYSNQPQHF. The CDR3 coding sequence is TGTGCCAGCAAAGGGGTTTATAGCAATCAGCCCCAGCATTTT.

This chain links TRBV19 with TRBJ2-2; TRBD1 agrees at 7 bases. The junction had 4 bases not matched to a gene; V was cut back by 5 bases and J by 4 bases. CDR1 is LNHDA, CDR2 SQIVND, per germline (reference sequence). The CDR3 is made up of 14 amino acids. CDR3 in amino acids: CASSLQGSTGELFF. DNA for the CDR3: TGTGCCAGTAGTCTACAGGGGAGCACCGGGGAGCTGTTTTTT.

The CDR3 bases are TGTGCCAGCAGCCAGAGTAGGACAGGGGCTGCGGCAACTAATGAAAAACTGTTTTTT. Translation gives CASSQSRTGAAATNEKLFF. V usage is TRBV5-8 and J usage is TRBJ1-4, with 9 bases aligning to TRBD1. Germline assignment: CDR1 SGHTS and CDR2 YDEGEE. Trimming removed 4 bases from V and 0 bases from J; junction bases left unmatched: 13. This CDR3 spans 19 amino acids.

V usage is TRBV7-9 and J usage is TRBJ1-5; D may be TRBD1 (6 bases). Germline CDR1 SEHNR, CDR2 FQNEAQ (reference sequence). The CDR3 covers 15 residues. V was cut by 1 base and J by 7 bases, with 14 bases left in between. Here the CDR3 reads CASSLGDGGAQPQHF. The CDR3 coding sequence is TGTGCCAGCAGCTTAGGTGATGGGGGCGCCCAGCCCCAGCATTTT.

The chain is built from TRBV9 and TRBJ2-7, with 7 nucleotides matching TRBD2. V was pared by 0 bases and J by 3 bases, with 3 bases of the junction left unmatched. Germline-derived CDR1 and CDR2 are SGDLS and YYNGEE. This CDR3 is built from 14 residues. CDR3 in amino acids: CASSVVASGYEQYF. The CDR3 DNA reads TGTGCCAGCAGCGTAGTCGCTAGCGGCTACGAGCAGTACTTC.

This chain uses TRBV9 with TRBJ2-1, with TRBD2 identical over 10 bases. Germline assignment: CDR1 SGDLS and CDR2 YYNGEE. CDR3 length equals 15 residues. Unmatched junction bases numbered 5, after V lost 5 bases and J lost 3 bases. The CDR3: CASSVVAGGYNEQFF. CDR3 coding DNA: TGTGCCAGCAGTGTCGTAGCGGGAGGCTACAATGAGCAGTTCTTC.

As DNA, the CDR3 is TGTGCCAGCAGTGAAGGGACTAGCATCACAGATACGCAGTATTTT. It specifies CASSEGTSITDTQYF. J is TRBJ2-3 and V is TRBV6-1; 8 nucleotides match TRBD2. CDR1 MNHNS and CDR2 SASEGT come from the germline V gene. V gave up 1 base and J gave up 2 bases; unmatched junction bases: 2. The CDR3 spans 15 residues.

In DNA form, the CDR3 reads TGTGCCAGCTCACGGGGGGACAGGGGTGGCGAGCAGTACTTC. It translates to CASSRGDRGGEQYF. The V gene is TRBV18, the J gene TRBJ2-7, with 10 bases that match TRBD1. Germline V lookup: CDR1 KGHSH, CDR2 LQKENI. V was pared by 4 bases and J by 6 bases, with 6 bases of the junction left unmatched. The CDR3 spans 14 residues. The full variable domain, rest sourced from reference TRBV18 and TRBJ2-7, is NAGVMQNPRHLVRRRGQEARLRCSPMKGHSHVYWYRQLPEEGLKFMVYLQKENIIDESGMPKERFSAEFPKEGPSILRIQQVVRGDSAAYFCASSRGDRGGEQYFGPGTRLTVT.

The J gene is TRBJ2-1, the V gene TRBV27, with 11 bases lining up with TRBD2. The J segment lost 8 bases and the V segment lost 7 bases, leaving 10 bases of the junction unmatched. This CDR3 contains 15 residues. Germline V lookup: CDR1 MNHEY, CDR2 SMNVEV (reference sequence). The DNA for the CDR3 is TGTGCCAGCACCTCTACTAGCGGGAGCGCCCATGAGCAGTTCTTC. It yields the protein CASTSTSGSAHEQFF.

This rearrangement joins TRBV5-1 to TRBJ2-5, with 14 positions matching TRBD2. Germline V gene sequence: CDR1 SGHRS, CDR2 YFSETQ. J gave up 0 bases and V 4 bases, and 8 bases lay outside the gene matches. The CDR3 loop spans 18 amino acids. The CDR3 is CASSLGLAGAPYQETQYF. The CDR3 region has the DNA TGCGCCAGCAGCCTGGGACTAGCGGGGGCCCCGTACCAAGAGACCCAGTACTTC.

The chain combines TRBV9 with TRBJ2-3; possible D gene TRBD2, 5 bases. V was shortened by 0 bases and J by 1 base, with 12 bases between the two germline ends. The CDR3 contains 16 residues. Per the germline V gene, CDR1 is SGDLS and CDR2 is YYNGEE. DNA for the CDR3: TGTGCCAGCAGCGTAGAGGCTAGTAGCGGCACAGATACGCAGTATTTT. Translation: CASSVEASSGTDTQYF.

The DNA for the CDR3 is TGTGCCAGCAGTGATCCGGGACAGGAGCACTATGGCTACACCTTC. Its protein is CASSDPGQEHYGYTF. The chain is built from TRBV6-1 and TRBJ1-2, with 8 bases fitting TRBD1. Germline CDR1 MNHNS, CDR2 SASEGT. Trimming cost V 3 bases and J 3 bases; bases outside gene matches: 6. The CDR3 is 15 residues long.

This clone was counted between two and nine times. This sequence joins TRBV7-2 and TRBJ2-7, with 8 nucleotides matching TRBD1. Trimming took 4 bases from V and 4 from J; bases not matched to a gene: 15. This CDR3 contains 17 residues. Per the germline V gene, CDR1 is SGHTA and CDR2 is FQGNSA. The CDR3 loop reads CASSSHLLDRDIYEQYF. For the CDR3, the DNA is TGTGCCAGCAGCTCCCACCTACTGGACAGGGATATTTACGAGCAGTACTTC.

The CDR3 nucleotides are TGTGCCAGCAGACCCCTGCGGGGGATACACTACGAGCAGTACTTC. This gives the protein CASRPLRGIHYEQYF. The V gene is TRBV6-6, the J gene TRBJ2-7, with 7 bases matching TRBD2. The CDR3 has 15 residues. The V gene's germline CDR1 is MNHNY and CDR2 SVGAGI (reference sequence). V was pared by 6 bases and J by 3 bases, with 11 bases of the junction left unmatched.

This chain joins TRBV29-1 and TRBJ1-1, with a tentative D call TRBD1 (6 bases). Trimming took off 6 bases at V and 0 bases at J, with 8 bases between the two ends. This CDR3 is 12 amino acids long. Germline CDR1 reads SQVTM; CDR2 reads ANQGSEA. CDR3 in amino acids: CSVNRVNTEAFF. Written as DNA, the CDR3 is TGCAGCGTAAACAGGGTGAACACTGAAGCTTTCTTT.

The chain is built from TRBV6-5 and TRBJ1-2; no definite D call. This CDR3 comprises 13 residues. V gave up 6 bases and J gave up 4 bases, with 12 bases separating them. Germline V gene data show CDR1 as MNHEY and CDR2 as SVGAGI. The CDR3 bases are TGTGCCAGCAGGCTAGGATTTGGCTATGGCTACACCTTC. It encodes CASRLGFGYGYTF.

The gene calls are TRBV10-3 and TRBJ1-5; D unresolved. In germline, CDR1 is ENHRY, CDR2 SYGVKD. V dropped 10 bases and J dropped 3 bases, with 13 bases sitting between them. There are 13 residues in the CDR3. CDR3 sequence reads: CATSGGINQPQHF. CDR3 sequence (DNA): TGTGCCACTTCGGGAGGAATCAATCAGCCCCAGCATTTT.

This rearrangement joins TRBV6-1 to TRBJ1-1; D is unresolved. The CDR3 contains 12 residues. Germline V gene lookup returns CDR1 MNHNS and CDR2 SASEGT. Deletions cut 6 bases from V and 1 base from J, with 6 bases between. The CDR3 region is CASRVGNTEAFF. In DNA form, the CDR3 reads TGTGCCAGCAGGGTCGGGAACACTGAAGCTTTCTTT.

V is TRBV19 and J is TRBJ1-4, with a weak D call TRBD1 (5 bases). The V gene's germline CDR1 is LNHDA and CDR2 SQIVND (reference sequence). V dropped 7 bases and J dropped 9 bases, with 27 bases sitting between them. The CDR3 totals 17 residues. DNA of the CDR3: TGTGCCAGTACCCCCTTTGGGTTATATGGACAAGACCAAAAACTGTTTTTT. It translates to CASTPFGLYGQDQKLFF.

This clone was detected once. The J gene is TRBJ2-1, the V gene TRBV29-1; a weak D match, TRBD2 (5 bases). V was trimmed by 4 bases and J by 8 bases, leaving 12 bases between them. CDR3 length: 12 amino acids. The V gene's germline CDR1 is SQVTM and CDR2 ANQGSEA. This chain's CDR3 is CSVVEFGDEQFF. The DNA of the CDR3 is TGCAGCGTTGTGGAGTTCGGGGATGAGCAGTTCTTC.